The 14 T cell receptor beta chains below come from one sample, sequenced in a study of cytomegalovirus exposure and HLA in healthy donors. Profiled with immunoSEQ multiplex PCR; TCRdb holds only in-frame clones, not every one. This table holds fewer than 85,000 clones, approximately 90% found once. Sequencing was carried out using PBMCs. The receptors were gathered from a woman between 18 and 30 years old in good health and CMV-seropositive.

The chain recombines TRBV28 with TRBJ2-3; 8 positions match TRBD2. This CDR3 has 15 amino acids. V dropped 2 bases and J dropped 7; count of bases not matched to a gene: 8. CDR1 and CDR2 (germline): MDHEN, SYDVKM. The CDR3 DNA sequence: TGTGCCAGCAGTTTAGCGGGAGGTTGGATGTATACGCAGTATTTT. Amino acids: CASSLAGGWMYTQYF.

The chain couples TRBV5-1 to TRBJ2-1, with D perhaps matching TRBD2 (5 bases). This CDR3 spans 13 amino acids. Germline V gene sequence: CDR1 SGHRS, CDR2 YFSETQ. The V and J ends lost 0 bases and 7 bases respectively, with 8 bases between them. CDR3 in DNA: TGCGCCAGCAGCTTGGGAACGGGGAATGAGCAGTTCTTC. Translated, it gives CASSLGTGNEQFF.

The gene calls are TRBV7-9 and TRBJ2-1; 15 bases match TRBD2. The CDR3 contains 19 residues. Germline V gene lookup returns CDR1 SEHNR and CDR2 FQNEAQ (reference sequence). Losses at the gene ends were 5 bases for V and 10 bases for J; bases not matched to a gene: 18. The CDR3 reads CASSPKVPGLAGGPGEQFF. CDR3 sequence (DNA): TGTGCCAGCAGCCCTAAAGTCCCGGGACTAGCGGGAGGCCCGGGGGAGCAGTTCTTC.

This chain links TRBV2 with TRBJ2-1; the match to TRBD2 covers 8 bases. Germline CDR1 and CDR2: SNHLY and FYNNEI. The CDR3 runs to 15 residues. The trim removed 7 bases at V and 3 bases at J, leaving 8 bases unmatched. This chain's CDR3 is CASTGVAGYYNEQFF. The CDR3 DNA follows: TGTGCCAGCACGGGTGTAGCGGGATACTACAATGAGCAGTTCTTC.

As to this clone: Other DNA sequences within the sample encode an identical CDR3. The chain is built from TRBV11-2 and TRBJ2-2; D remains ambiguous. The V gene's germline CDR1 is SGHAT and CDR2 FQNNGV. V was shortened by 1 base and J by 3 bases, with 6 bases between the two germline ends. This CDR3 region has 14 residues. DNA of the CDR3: TGTGCCAGCAGCTTAGGAGGTTACACCGGGGAGCTGTTTTTT. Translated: CASSLGGYTGELFF. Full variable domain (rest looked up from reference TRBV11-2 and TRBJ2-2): EAGVAQSPRYKIIEKRQSVAFWCNPISGHATLYWYQQILGQGPKLLIQFQNNGVVDDSQLPKDRFSAERLKGVDSTLKIQPAKLEDSAVYLCASSLGGYTGELFFGEGSRLTVL.

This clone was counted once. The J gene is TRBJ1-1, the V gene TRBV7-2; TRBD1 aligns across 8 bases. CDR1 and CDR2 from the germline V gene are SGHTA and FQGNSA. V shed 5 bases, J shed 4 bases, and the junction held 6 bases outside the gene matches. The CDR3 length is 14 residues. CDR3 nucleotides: TGTGCCAGCAGCCTTCGGACAGGGAGCACTGAAGCTTTCTTT. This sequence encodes CASSLRTGSTEAFF.

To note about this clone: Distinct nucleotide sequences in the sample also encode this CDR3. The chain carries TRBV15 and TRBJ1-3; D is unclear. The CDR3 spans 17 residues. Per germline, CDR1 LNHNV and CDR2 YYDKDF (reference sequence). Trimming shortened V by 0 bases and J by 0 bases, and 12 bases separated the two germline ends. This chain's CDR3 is CATSRERALHSGNTIYF. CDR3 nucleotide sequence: TGTGCCACCAGCAGAGAGAGAGCCCTCCACTCTGGAAACACCATATATTTT.

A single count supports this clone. The CDR3 sequence is CASSFGGTDTQYF. In nucleotides, the CDR3 is TGTGCCAGCAGCTTCGGGGGCACAGATACGCAGTATTTT. The genes are TRBV13 and TRBJ2-3, with a tentative D call TRBD2 (5 bases). Germline V gene lookup returns CDR1 PRHDT and CDR2 FYEKMQ (reference sequence). The CDR3 has 13 residues. V was shortened by 3 bases and J by 1 base, with 5 bases between the two germline ends. The full variable domain, with the rest looked up from reference TRBV13 and TRBJ2-3, is AAGVIQSPRHLIKEKRETATLKCYPIPRHDTVYWYQQGPGQDPQFLISFYEKMQSDKGSIPDRFSAQQFSDYHSELNMSSLELGDSALYFCASSFGGTDTQYFGPGTRLTVL.

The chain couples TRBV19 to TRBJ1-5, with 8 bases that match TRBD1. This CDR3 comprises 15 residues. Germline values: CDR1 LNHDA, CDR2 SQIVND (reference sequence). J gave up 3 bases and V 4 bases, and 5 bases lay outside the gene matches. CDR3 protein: CASSRWDRPNQPQHF. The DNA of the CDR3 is TGTGCCAGTAGTAGGTGGGACAGGCCCAATCAGCCCCAGCATTTT.

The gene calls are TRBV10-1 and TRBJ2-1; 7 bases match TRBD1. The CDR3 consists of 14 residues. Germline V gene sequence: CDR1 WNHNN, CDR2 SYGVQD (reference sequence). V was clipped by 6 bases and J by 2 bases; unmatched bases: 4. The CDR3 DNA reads TGCGCCAGCAGCCGGGACAGCACCTACAATGAGCAGTTCTTC. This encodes CASSRDSTYNEQFF.

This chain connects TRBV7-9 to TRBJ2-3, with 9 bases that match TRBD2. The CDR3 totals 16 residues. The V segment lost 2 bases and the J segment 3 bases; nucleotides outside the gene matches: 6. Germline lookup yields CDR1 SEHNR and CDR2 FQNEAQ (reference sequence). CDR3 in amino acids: CASSLSRGGLTDTQYF. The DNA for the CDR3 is TGTGCCAGCAGCTTATCGCGGGGGGGCTTGACAGATACGCAGTATTTT.

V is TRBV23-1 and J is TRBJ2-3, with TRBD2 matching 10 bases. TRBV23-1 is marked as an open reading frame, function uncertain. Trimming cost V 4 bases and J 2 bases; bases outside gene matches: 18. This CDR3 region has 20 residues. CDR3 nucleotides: TGCGCCAGCAGTCCAATCCGTCCCGGGACTAGCGAAAGGATCACAGATACGCAGTATTTT. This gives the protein CASSPIRPGTSERITDTQYF.

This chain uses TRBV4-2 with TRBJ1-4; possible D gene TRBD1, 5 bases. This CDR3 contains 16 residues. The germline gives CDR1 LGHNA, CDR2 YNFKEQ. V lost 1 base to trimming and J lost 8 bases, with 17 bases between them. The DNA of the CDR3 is TGTGCCAGCAGCCAAGGGTCTGTCCTCGGGGGGGAAAAACTGTTTTTT. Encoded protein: CASSQGSVLGGEKLFF.

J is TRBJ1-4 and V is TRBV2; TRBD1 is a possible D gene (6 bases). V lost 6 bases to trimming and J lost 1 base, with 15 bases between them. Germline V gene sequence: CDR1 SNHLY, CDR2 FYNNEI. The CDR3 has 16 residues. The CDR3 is CASSLTGPETNEKLFF. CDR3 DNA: TGTGCCAGCAGCCTTACAGGGCCGGAAACTAATGAAAAACTGTTTTTT.